What follows are 24 T cell receptor beta chains derived from one specimen sequenced in a study of shared clonotypes between healthy human individuals (TCRdb year 2020). Library preparation used the immunoSEQ multiplex PCR assay. TCRdb obtained this table from immuneACCESS and retained in-frame rearrangements with V and J assigned. These tables miss some clones; where compared with another copy, unresolved V genes account for less than half of the shortfall, and the remainder is unexplained. The sample table shows hundreds of thousands of clones, and around 72% are seen once. The top ten hold about 1.8% of the sample. The sequenced sample consisted of memory CD4+ T cells sorted from blood. The sample's cell subset or site label is to be understood as: CD45RA-negative fraction. The receptors were gathered from a woman aged 25 to 39 in good health.

This chain uses TRBV19 with TRBJ1-1; D not certain. The CDR3 extends over 11 amino acids. Germline CDR1 LNHDA, CDR2 SQIVND (reference sequence). The germline V and J ends were trimmed by 10 bases and 1 base, with 7 bases remaining between them. Here the CDR3 DNA reads TGTGCCACCTTACGGAACACTGAAGCTTTCTTT. This encodes CATLRNTEAFF.

The DNA of the CDR3 is TGTGCCAGCAGACTAGACGAGACGAACACTGAAGCTTTCTTT. It translates to CASRLDETNTEAFF. V is TRBV6-5 and J is TRBJ1-1, with no clear D. This CDR3 comprises 14 residues. V dropped 6 bases and J dropped 1 base, with 12 bases sitting between them. The V gene's germline CDR1 is MNHEY and CDR2 SVGAGI.

A few counts support this clone. Other DNA sequences from this sample encode an identical CDR3 as well. The chain has TRBV18 and TRBJ1-5, with D perhaps matching TRBD1 (5 bases). The CDR3 loop spans 13 amino acids. Trimming pared 6 bases from V and 4 bases from J, leaving 10 bases between. Looked up from germline, CDR1 is KGHSH and CDR2 is LQKENI. DNA for the CDR3: TGTGCCAGCTCCCCGGAGGGGAATCAGCCCCAGCATTTT. Protein sequence: CASSPEGNQPQHF.

The table lists this clone with a count of one. The chain is built from TRBV30 and TRBJ2-7, with TRBD2 matching over 7 bases. Germline lookup yields CDR1 GTSNPN and CDR2 SVGIG (reference sequence). The CDR3 runs to 13 residues. J lost 6 bases, V lost 5 bases, and 10 bases had no gene match. The CDR3 is CAWRGAGVSEQYF. In DNA, the CDR3 is TGTGCCTGGCGAGGTGCGGGAGTAAGCGAGCAGTACTTC. The full variable domain, completed using reference TRBV30 and TRBJ2-7, is SQTIHQWPATLVQPVGSPLSLECTVEGTSNPNLYWYRQAAGRGLQLLFYSVGIGQISSEVPQNLSASRPQDRQFILSSKKLLLSDSGFYLCAWRGAGVSEQYFGPGTRLTVT.

This clone was seen just once. The sample holds other DNA sequences that translate to the same CDR3. The chain has TRBV6-5 and TRBJ2-1, with TRBD2 identical over 7 bases. CDR1 is MNHEY, CDR2 SVGAGI, per germline. With 5 bases clipped from V and 0 bases from J, the junction kept 4 bases outside the gene matches. The CDR3 is 15 amino acids. The CDR3 DNA reads as TGTGCCAGCAGTCCTCGCGGGAGCTCCTACAATGAGCAGTTCTTC. This sequence encodes CASSPRGSSYNEQFF.

The rearrangement uses TRBV10-1 and TRBJ2-1, with 10 bases lining up with TRBD1. V shed 3 bases, J shed 7 bases, and the junction held 6 bases outside the gene matches. The CDR3 totals 15 residues. Germline V gives CDR1 WNHNN, CDR2 SYGVQD (reference sequence). The CDR3 DNA follows: TGCGCCAGCAGTGACGGGACAGGGGAGTCGAATGAGCAGTTCTTC. This codes for CASSDGTGESNEQFF.

This clone was detected only a few times. The chain has TRBV7-9 and TRBJ2-7, with 8 bases aligning to TRBD1. The CDR3 extends over 14 amino acids. After removal of 5 bases from V and 6 bases from J, the junction contained 9 bases not matched to a gene. Germline CDR1 reads SEHNR; CDR2 reads FQNEAQ (reference sequence). Here the CDR3 reads CASSRTGPEGEQYF. DNA of the CDR3: TGTGCCAGCAGCCGGACAGGGCCCGAAGGCGAGCAGTACTTC.

This clone was detected a few times. The chain has TRBV2 and TRBJ2-7, with 11 nucleotides matching TRBD1. V was pared by 6 bases and J by 6 bases, with 10 bases of the junction left unmatched. CDR1 SNHLY and CDR2 FYNNEI come from the germline V gene. The CDR3 extends over 15 amino acids. The CDR3 region has the DNA TGTGCCAGCAGGGACAGGACAGGGGGCCGTAGCGAGCAGTACTTC. Protein: CASRDRTGGRSEQYF.

The V gene is TRBV7-9, the J gene TRBJ1-2; 10 bases agree with TRBD1. The germline gives CDR1 SEHNR, CDR2 FQNEAQ (reference sequence). Trimming at V came to 5 bases and at J to 4 bases, leaving 7 bases not matched to a gene. The CDR3 runs 15 residues. CDR3 residues: CASSPWDRGLYGYTF. The CDR3 bases are TGTGCCAGCAGCCCGTGGGACAGGGGACTCTATGGCTACACCTTC.

The sample holds a few counts of this clone. This rearrangement joins TRBV5-1 to TRBJ2-5; a possible D gene is TRBD2 (6 bases). CDR3 size: 15 residues. Germline-derived CDR1 and CDR2 are SGHRS and YFSETQ. Deletions cut 7 bases from V and 8 bases from J, with 24 bases between. CDR3 sequence: CASSPGSGAEGTQYF. In DNA form, the CDR3 reads TGCGCCAGCTCCCCGGGTAGCGGAGCGGAAGGAACCCAGTACTTC.

The gene calls are TRBV2 and TRBJ2-2, with 13 positions matching TRBD2. This CDR3 is 17 amino acids long. Germline V CDR1 and CDR2: SNHLY, FYNNEI. The ends lost 7 bases at V and 1 base at J; junction bases unmatched: 6. This CDR3 reads CASMGLAGQGNTGELFF. The CDR3 nucleotides read TGTGCCAGCATGGGACTAGCGGGACAGGGGAACACCGGGGAGCTGTTTTTT.

The rearrangement joins TRBV5-1 to TRBJ1-2; D unresolved. Germline V lookup: CDR1 SGHRS, CDR2 YFSETQ. This CDR3 is 13 amino acids long. Trimming left V 4 bases short and J 7 bases short, with 14 bases between. In DNA form, the CDR3 reads TGCGCCAGCAGCCTCGATGAAATTCGTGGCTACACCTTC. Its translation: CASSLDEIRGYTF.

The rearrangement uses TRBV5-1 and TRBJ2-4; TRBD2 matches at 10 bases. The junction had 6 bases not matched to a gene; V was cut back by 4 bases and J by 2 bases. The CDR3 totals 16 residues. Germline-derived CDR1 and CDR2 are SGHRS and YFSETQ. The CDR3 nucleotides read TGCGCCAGCAGCGAGACTAGCGGGTGGACCAAAAACATTCAGTACTTC. Translated, it gives CASSETSGWTKNIQYF.

The chain links TRBV11-2 to TRBJ2-4; 9 bases fit TRBD2. The CDR3 is made up of 17 amino acids. Germline CDR1 reads SGHAT; CDR2 reads FQNNGV. After removal of 1 base from V and 1 base from J, the junction contained 5 bases not matched to a gene. The CDR3 DNA sequence: TGTGCCAGCAGCTTAGTTAGCGGGAGCTCGGCCAAAAACATTCAGTACTTC. Amino acid sequence: CASSLVSGSSAKNIQYF.

This sequence joins TRBV30 and TRBJ2-5; D is possibly TRBD1 (5 bases). Germline V CDR1 and CDR2: GTSNPN, SVGIG (reference sequence). The V and J ends lost 2 bases and 5 bases respectively, with 12 bases between them. The CDR3 is 13 amino acids. DNA of the CDR3: TGTGCCTGGAGTAGCCAGGGTGGGGAGACCCAGTACTTC. This translates into CAWSSQGGETQYF. Full variable domain (missing parts from reference TRBV30 and TRBJ2-5): SQTIHQWPATLVQPVGSPLSLECTVEGTSNPNLYWYRQAAGRGLQLLFYSVGIGQISSEVPQNLSASRPQDRQFILSSKKLLLSDSGFYLCAWSSQGGETQYFGPGTRLLVL.

The chain is built from TRBV28 and TRBJ2-7, with D possibly being TRBD1 or TRBD2 (5 bases each). This CDR3 region has 15 residues. CDR1 is MDHEN and CDR2 is SYDVKM in the germline V gene. Trimming pared 4 bases from V and 2 bases from J, leaving 15 bases between. CDR3 DNA: TGTGCCAGCAGTTCCCCCCCCGGGGCAACCTACGAGCAGTACTTC. Its translation: CASSSPPGATYEQYF.

The V and J genes are TRBV28 and TRBJ1-2; 7 nucleotides align to TRBD1. The trim removed 2 bases at V and 7 bases at J, leaving 4 bases unmatched. CDR1 MDHEN and CDR2 SYDVKM come from the germline V gene. The CDR3 loop spans 13 amino acids. This CDR3 reads CASSLTGAAGYTF. The CDR3 region has the DNA TGTGCCAGCAGTTTAACAGGGGCGGCTGGCTACACCTTC.

This clone showed up just a few times. The chain uses TRBV7-6 and TRBJ2-5, with 7 positions matching TRBD2. The CDR3 sequence is 14 residues long. The ends lost 5 bases at V and 4 bases at J; junction bases unmatched: 7. Germline CDR1 reads SGHVS; CDR2 reads FNYEAQ. CDR3 protein: CASSAGGSAETQYF. CDR3 nucleotides: TGTGCCAGCAGCGCCGGGGGGTCTGCAGAGACCCAGTACTTC.

In this sample, this clone turned up once. The chain joins TRBV29-1 to TRBJ1-4; D is ambiguous. The CDR3 has 16 residues. V lost 0 bases and J lost 3, with 14 bases in between. Germline V lookup: CDR1 SQVTM, CDR2 ANQGSEA. The CDR3 region has the DNA TGCAGCGTTGAAGAGGGAGCCGCGGGAGCTAATGAAAAACTGTTTTTT. It yields the protein CSVEEGAAGANEKLFF.

The sample holds one count of this clone. V and J are TRBV13 and TRBJ2-5; no clear D. V was cut by 3 bases and J by 4 bases, with 9 bases left in between. Per the germline V gene, CDR1 is PRHDT and CDR2 is FYEKMQ (reference sequence). The CDR3 has 13 residues. The CDR3: CASSFVDLETQYF. The CDR3, as DNA: TGTGCCAGCAGCTTTGTGGATTTAGAGACCCAGTACTTC.

CDR3: CASSMDRVTSPLHF. CDR3 coding DNA: TGTGCCAGCAGCATGGACAGGGTGACTTCACCCCTCCACTTT. This chain connects TRBV7-2 to TRBJ1-6; 8 positions agree with TRBD1. The CDR3 is 14 residues long. V lost 5 bases, J lost 9 bases, and 6 bases stayed unmatched. The germline V gene encodes CDR1 SGHTA and CDR2 FQGNSA.

This clone was counted between two and nine times. The V gene is TRBV25-1, the J gene TRBJ2-5, with D possibly matching TRBD2 (6 bases). CDR1 MGHDK and CDR2 SYGVNS come from the germline V gene. The length of the CDR3 is 15 residues. V lost 2 bases and J lost 4, with 14 bases in between. In nucleotides, the CDR3 is TGTGCCAGCAGTGAACTCCCCGGGAGAGGAGAGACCCAGTACTTC. Its protein is CASSELPGRGETQYF. The full variable domain, rest sourced from reference TRBV25-1 and TRBJ2-5, is EADIYQTPRYLVIGTGKKITLECSQTMGHDKMYWYQQDPGMELHLIHYSYGVNSTEKGDLSSESTVSRIRTEHFPLTLESARPSHTSQYLCASSELPGRGETQYFGPGTRLLVL.

This clone showed up just a few times. The chain couples TRBV1 to TRBJ2-1; TRBD2 is the table's D call, not checked against the DNA. TRBV1 is deemed a pseudogene. This CDR3 is 16 amino acids long. The CDR3 sequence is CTSSQPTSGSYNEQFF. CDR3 bases: TGCACCAGCAGCCAACCGACTAGCGGCTCCTACAATGAGCAGTTCTTC.

This clone was seen at least ten times. V is TRBV5-1 and J is TRBJ2-7; D is possibly TRBD2 (5 bases). V was cut by 3 bases and J by 4 bases, with 17 bases left in between. This CDR3 has 15 amino acids. Germline V lookup: CDR1 SGHRS, CDR2 YFSETQ. CDR3: CASSSASGFGYEQYF. CDR3 DNA sequence: TGCGCCAGCAGCTCCGCTTCGGGATTCGGTTACGAGCAGTACTTC.